These T cell receptor beta chains were read from a single sample in a study of post-analysis software for immune sequencing data. TCRdb passed the PCR reads through MiXCR, listing each CDR3 protein once. The table shows around 700,000 distinct CDR3 sequences, with 59% occurring only once. The sequencing sample was made of blood. The receptors derive from a girl aged 2-9 years with multiple sclerosis. CDR3s include the opening cysteine and the closing phenylalanine or tryptophan. The order of the fields is CDR3 protein, V gene, J gene.

CDR3aa: CSAREAAGDADTQYF; v_gene: TRBV20-1; j_gene: TRBJ2-3
CDR3aa: CASSERTRVAQYF; v_gene: TRBV2; j_gene: TRBJ2-3
CDR3aa: CSVTTGLVSTDTQYF; v_gene: TRBV29-1; j_gene: TRBJ2-3
CDR3aa: CASSLAGTLLDIQYF; v_gene: TRBV5-1; j_gene: NA
CDR3aa: CSALRTGRSYEQYF; v_gene: TRBV20-1; j_gene: TRBJ2-7
CDR3aa: CASSQVGGKETQYF; v_gene: TRBV4-1; j_gene: TRBJ2-5
CDR3aa: CASSISTSGNNEQFF; v_gene: TRBV11-2; j_gene: TRBJ2-1
CDR3aa: CASSRPGQGAREQYF; v_gene: TRBV4-1; j_gene: TRBJ2-5
CDR3aa: CASRHNRDYYGYTF; v_gene: TRBV7-2; j_gene: TRBJ1-2
CDR3aa: CSAAADGYNGQFF; v_gene: TRBV20-1; j_gene: TRBJ2-1
CDR3aa: CASSLGLAEWARTEAFF; v_gene: TRBV11-2; j_gene: TRBJ1-1
CDR3aa: CASSYEAGLAGNNEQFF; v_gene: TRBV6-2/TRBV6-3; j_gene: TRBJ2-1
CDR3aa: CSASRQGGSGTGELFF; v_gene: TRBV20-1; j_gene: TRBJ2-2
CDR3aa: CASSFRVPQETQYF; v_gene: TRBV7-2; j_gene: TRBJ2-5
CDR3aa: CATSRRWTEAFF; v_gene: TRBV15; j_gene: TRBJ1-1
CDR3aa: CASKGREGGTEAFF; v_gene: TRBV6-6; j_gene: TRBJ1-1
CDR3aa: CASRPLAGVTFDEQFF; v_gene: TRBV2; j_gene: TRBJ2-1
CDR3aa: CASSPRLRANEQFF; v_gene: TRBV6-6; j_gene: TRBJ2-1
CDR3aa: CASSPIASSYNEQFF; v_gene: TRBV6-6; j_gene: TRBJ2-1
CDR3aa: CSAVRRLAGVYEQYF; v_gene: TRBV20-1; j_gene: TRBJ2-7
CDR3aa: CATSESGGDYNEQFF; v_gene: TRBV24-1; j_gene: TRBJ2-1
CDR3aa: CASSYNTGVERTEAFF; v_gene: TRBV6-2/TRBV6-3; j_gene: TRBJ1-1
CDR3aa: CASSRDRSTQYF; v_gene: TRBV6-5; j_gene: TRBJ2-3
CDR3aa: CASTNRVYEQYF; v_gene: TRBV6-6; j_gene: TRBJ2-7
CDR3aa: CASSGTREATYNEQFF; v_gene: TRBV25-1; j_gene: TRBJ2-1
CDR3aa: CASSQELQGYGYTF; v_gene: TRBV14; j_gene: TRBJ1-2
CDR3aa: CASSQEKRDYEQYF; v_gene: TRBV3-1; j_gene: TRBJ2-7
CDR3aa: CSAQTSGPFNEQFF; v_gene: TRBV29-1; j_gene: TRBJ2-1
CDR3aa: CASQDRGIGYTF; v_gene: TRBV6-5; j_gene: TRBJ1-2
CDR3aa: CASRLGGISNEQFF; v_gene: TRBV19; j_gene: TRBJ2-1
CDR3aa: CASSLIPGGPSDEQFF; v_gene: TRBV5-5; j_gene: TRBJ2-1